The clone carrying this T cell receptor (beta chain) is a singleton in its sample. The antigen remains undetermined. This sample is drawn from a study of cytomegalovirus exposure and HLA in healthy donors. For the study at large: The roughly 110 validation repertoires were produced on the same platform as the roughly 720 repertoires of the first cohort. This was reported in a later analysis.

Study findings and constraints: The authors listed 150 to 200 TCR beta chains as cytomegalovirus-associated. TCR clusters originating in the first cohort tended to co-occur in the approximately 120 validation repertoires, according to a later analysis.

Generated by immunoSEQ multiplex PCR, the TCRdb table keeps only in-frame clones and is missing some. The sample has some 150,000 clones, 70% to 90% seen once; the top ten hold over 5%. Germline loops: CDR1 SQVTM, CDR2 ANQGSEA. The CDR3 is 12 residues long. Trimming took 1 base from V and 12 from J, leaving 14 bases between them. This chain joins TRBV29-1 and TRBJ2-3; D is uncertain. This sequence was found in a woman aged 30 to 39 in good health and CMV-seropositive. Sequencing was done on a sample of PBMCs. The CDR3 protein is CSVEGSSLVQYF. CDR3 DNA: TGCAGCGTTGAAGGCAGTAGCTTGGTACAGTATTTT.